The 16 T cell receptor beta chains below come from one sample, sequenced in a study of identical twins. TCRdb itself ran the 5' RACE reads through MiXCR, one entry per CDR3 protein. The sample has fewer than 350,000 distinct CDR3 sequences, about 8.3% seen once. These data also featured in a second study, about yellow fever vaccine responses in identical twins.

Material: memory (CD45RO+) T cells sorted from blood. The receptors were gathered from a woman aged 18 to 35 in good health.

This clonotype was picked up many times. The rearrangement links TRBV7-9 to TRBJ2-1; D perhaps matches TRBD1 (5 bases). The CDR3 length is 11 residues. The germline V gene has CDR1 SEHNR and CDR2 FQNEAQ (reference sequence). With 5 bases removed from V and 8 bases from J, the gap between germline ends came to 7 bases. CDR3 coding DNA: TGTGCCAGCAGCGGGGCCCATGAGCAGTTCTTC. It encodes CASSGAHEQFF.

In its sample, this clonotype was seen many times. The CDR3 region is CASSFDGPTDTQYF. The CDR3 coding sequence is TGCGCCAGCAGTTTCGACGGACCCACAGATACGCAGTATTTT. The J gene is TRBJ2-3, the V gene TRBV5-1; D is undetermined. CDR1 and CDR2 (germline): SGHRS, YFSETQ. V lost 5 bases, J lost 2 bases, and 12 bases lay in between. This CDR3 is 14 amino acids long.

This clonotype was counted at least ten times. The CDR3 nucleotides are TGTGCCAGCAGTTACCCGGGACAGGGGGCTCGGGGCTCCTACAATGAGCAGTTCTTC. This sequence encodes CASSYPGQGARGSYNEQFF. The V and J genes are TRBV28 and TRBJ2-1; TRBD1 agrees at 12 bases. In germline, CDR1 is MDHEN, CDR2 SYDVKM. Trimming at V came to 4 bases and at J to 0 bases, leaving 10 bases not matched to a gene. The CDR3 has 19 residues.

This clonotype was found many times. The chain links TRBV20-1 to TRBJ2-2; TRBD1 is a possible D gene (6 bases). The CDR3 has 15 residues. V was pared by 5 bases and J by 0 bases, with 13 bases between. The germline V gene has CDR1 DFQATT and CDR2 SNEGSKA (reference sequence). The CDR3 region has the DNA TGCAGTGCTTCAAAACAGGGTTCGAACACCGGGGAGCTGTTTTTT. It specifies CSASKQGSNTGELFF.

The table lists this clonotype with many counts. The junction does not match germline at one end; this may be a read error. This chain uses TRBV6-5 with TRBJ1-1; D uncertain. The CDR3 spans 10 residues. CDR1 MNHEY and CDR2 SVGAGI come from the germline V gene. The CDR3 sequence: CASRDAVEVF. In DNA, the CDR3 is TGTGCCAGCAGGGATGCTGTGGAGGTCTTT.

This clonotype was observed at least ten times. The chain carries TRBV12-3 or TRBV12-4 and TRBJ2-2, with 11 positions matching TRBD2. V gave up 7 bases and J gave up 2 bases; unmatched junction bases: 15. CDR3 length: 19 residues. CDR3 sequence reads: CASTLAGWGLAANTGELFF. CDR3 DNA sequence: TGTGCCAGCACCTTAGCGGGGTGGGGACTAGCGGCCAACACCGGGGAGCTGTTTTTT.

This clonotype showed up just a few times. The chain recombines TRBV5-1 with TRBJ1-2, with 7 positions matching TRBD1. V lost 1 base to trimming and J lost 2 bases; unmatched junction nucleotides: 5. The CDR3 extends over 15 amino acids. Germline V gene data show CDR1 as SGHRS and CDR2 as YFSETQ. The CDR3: CASSLQVGGNYGYTF. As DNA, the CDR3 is TGCGCCAGCAGCTTGCAGGTAGGGGGCAACTATGGCTACACCTTC.

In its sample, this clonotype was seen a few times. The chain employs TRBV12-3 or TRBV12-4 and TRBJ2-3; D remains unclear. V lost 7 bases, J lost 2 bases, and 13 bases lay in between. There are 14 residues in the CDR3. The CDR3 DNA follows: TGTGCCAGCAACTTTAGAACCCTCACAGATACGCAGTATTTT. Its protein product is CASNFRTLTDTQYF.

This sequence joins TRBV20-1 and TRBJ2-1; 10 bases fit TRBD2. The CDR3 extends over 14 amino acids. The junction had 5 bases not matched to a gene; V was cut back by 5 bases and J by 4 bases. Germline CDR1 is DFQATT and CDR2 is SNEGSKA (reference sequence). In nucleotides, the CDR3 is TGCAGTGCTGCGGGACTAGCGCTTTACAATGAGCAGTTCTTC. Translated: CSAAGLALYNEQFF.

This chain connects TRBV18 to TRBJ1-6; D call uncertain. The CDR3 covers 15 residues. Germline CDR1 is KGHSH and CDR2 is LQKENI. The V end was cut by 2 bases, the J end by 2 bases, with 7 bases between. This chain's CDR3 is CASSPGFAYNSPLHF. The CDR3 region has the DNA TGTGCCAGCTCACCAGGGTTTGCCTATAATTCACCCCTCCACTTT.

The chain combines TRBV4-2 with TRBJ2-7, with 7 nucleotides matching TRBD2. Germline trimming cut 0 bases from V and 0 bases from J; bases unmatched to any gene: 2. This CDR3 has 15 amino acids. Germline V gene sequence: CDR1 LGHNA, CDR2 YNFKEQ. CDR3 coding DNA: TGTGCCAGCAGCCAAGAGCCTAGCGGCTCCTACGAGCAGTACTTC. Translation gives CASSQEPSGSYEQYF.

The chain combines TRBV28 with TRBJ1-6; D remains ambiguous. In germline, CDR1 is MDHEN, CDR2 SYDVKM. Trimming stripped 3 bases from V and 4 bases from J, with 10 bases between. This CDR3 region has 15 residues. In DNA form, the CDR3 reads TGTGCCAGCAGTTTTCGGACCGATTATAATTCACCCCTCCACTTT. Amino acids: CASSFRTDYNSPLHF.

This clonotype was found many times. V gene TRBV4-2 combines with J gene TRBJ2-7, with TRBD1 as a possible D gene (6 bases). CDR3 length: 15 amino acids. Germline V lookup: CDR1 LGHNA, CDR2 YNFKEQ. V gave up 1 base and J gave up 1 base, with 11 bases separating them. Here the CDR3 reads CASSQATGYSYEQYF. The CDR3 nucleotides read TGTGCCAGCAGCCAAGCCACAGGGTATTCCTACGAGCAGTACTTC.

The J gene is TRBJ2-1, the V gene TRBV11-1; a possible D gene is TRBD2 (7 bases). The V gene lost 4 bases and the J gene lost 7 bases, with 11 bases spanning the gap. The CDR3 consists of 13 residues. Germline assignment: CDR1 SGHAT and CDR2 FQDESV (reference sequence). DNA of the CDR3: TGTGCCAGCAGCTCGGGGGGCAGGAATGAGCAGTTCTTC. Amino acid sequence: CASSSGGRNEQFF.

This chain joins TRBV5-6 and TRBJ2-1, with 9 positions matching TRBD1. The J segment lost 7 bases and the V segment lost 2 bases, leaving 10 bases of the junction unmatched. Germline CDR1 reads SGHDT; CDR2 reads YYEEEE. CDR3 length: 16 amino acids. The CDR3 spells CASSFIQGARLNEQFF. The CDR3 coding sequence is TGTGCCAGCAGCTTCATACAGGGGGCTCGATTGAATGAGCAGTTCTTC.

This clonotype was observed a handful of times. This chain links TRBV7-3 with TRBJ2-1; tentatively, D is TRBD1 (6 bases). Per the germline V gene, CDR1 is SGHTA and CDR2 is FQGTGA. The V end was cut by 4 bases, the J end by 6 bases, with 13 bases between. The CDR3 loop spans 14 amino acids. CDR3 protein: CASSSQGQFNEQFF. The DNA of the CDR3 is TGTGCCAGCAGCTCGCAGGGGCAATTCAATGAGCAGTTCTTC.